This T cell receptor (beta chain) was found in a study of shared clonotypes between healthy human individuals. This CDR3 is 15 amino acids long. V was cut by 6 bases and J by 8 bases, with 21 bases left in between. In germline, CDR1 is MNHNS, CDR2 SASEGT. Original methodology: ImmunoSEQ yielded junction-only sequences lacking quality scores, so filtering differed. The assay was immunoSEQ multiplex PCR, and TCRdb's table has in-frame clones only and misses some. The DNA was the basis for D and trimming; V, J and clone size are from that table. The sample records about 460,000 clones, approximately 80% being singletons.

Sequenced sample: PBMCs. The origin of this receptor is a woman aged 40 to 49 in good health. Some clones in this sample may be carry-over from other donors' samples. The chain employs TRBV6-1 and TRBJ2-3; possible D gene TRBD2, 5 bases. CDR3 residues: CASSLERERVTTQYF. For the CDR3, the DNA is TGTGCCAGCAGCCTGGAGAGGGAGAGGGTGACTACGCAGTATTTT.